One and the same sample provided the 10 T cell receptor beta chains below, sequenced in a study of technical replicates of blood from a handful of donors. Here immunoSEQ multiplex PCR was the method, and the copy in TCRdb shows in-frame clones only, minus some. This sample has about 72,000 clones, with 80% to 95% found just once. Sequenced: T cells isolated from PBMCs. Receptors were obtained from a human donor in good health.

CDR3 sequence reads: CSAGEYNEQFF. The CDR3 DNA follows: TGCAGCGCGGGAGAATACAATGAGCAGTTCTTC. The chain carries TRBV29-1 and TRBJ2-1; D may be TRBD2 (6 bases). The ends were cut back, 7 bases at V and 4 bases at J, with 8 bases in the middle. Germline loops: CDR1 SQVTM, CDR2 ANQGSEA. This CDR3 is 11 amino acids long.

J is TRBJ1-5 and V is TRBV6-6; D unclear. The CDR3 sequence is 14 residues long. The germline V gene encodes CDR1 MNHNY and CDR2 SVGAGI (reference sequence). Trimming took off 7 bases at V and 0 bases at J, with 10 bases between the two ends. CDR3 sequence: CASNRENSNQPQHF. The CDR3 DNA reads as TGTGCCAGCAATCGAGAGAATAGCAATCAGCCCCAGCATTTT.

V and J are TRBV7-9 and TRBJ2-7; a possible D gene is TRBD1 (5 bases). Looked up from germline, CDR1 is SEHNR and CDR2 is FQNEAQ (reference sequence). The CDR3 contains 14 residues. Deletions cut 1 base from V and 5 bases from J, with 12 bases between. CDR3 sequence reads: CASSLGPRANEQYF. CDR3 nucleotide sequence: TGTGCCAGCAGCTTAGGTCCCAGGGCCAACGAGCAGTACTTC.

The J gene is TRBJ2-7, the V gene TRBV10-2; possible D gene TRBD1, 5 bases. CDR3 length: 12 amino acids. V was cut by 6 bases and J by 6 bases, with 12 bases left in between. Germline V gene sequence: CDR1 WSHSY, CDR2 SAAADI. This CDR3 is CASSLQALEQYF. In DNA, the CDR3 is TGCGCCAGCAGCTTACAGGCTCTCGAGCAGTACTTC.

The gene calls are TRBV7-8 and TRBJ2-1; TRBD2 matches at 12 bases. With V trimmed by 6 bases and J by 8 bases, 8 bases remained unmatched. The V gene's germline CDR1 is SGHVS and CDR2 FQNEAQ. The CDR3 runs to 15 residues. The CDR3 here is CASRAGLAGGYEQFF. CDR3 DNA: TGTGCCAGCAGGGCGGGGCTAGCGGGAGGGTATGAGCAGTTCTTC.

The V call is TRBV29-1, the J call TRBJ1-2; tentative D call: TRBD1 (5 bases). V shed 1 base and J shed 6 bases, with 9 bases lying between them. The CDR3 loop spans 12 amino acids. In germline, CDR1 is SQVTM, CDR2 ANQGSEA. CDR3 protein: CSVEGGSDGYTF. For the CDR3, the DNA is TGCAGCGTTGAAGGGGGCAGCGATGGCTACACCTTC.

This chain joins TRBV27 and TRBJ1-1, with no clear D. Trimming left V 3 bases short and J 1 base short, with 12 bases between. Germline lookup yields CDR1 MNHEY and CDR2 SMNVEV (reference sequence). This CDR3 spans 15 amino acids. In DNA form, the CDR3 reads TGTGCCAGCAGTTTGATCGGGGAGGGGAACACTGAAGCTTTCTTT. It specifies CASSLIGEGNTEAFF.

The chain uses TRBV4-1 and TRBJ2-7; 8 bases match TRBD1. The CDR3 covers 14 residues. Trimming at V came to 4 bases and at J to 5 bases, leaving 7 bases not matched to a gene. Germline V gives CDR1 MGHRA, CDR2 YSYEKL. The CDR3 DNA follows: TGCGCCAGCAGCCTAAGGACAGGGATTAACGAGCAGTACTTC. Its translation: CASSLRTGINEQYF.

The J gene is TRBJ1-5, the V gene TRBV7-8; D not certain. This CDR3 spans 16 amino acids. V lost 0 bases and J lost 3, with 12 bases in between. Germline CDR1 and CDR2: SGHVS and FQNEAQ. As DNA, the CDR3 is TGTGCCAGCAGCTTAGCAAGCCCCGAAATCAATCAGCCCCAGCATTTT. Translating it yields CASSLASPEINQPQHF.

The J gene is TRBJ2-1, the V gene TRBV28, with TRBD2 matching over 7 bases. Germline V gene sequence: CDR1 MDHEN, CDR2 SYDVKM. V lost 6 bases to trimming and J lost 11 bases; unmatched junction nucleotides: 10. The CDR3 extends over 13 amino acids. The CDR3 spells CASSNDPGLKQFF. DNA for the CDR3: TGTGCCAGCAGCAACGATCCGGGACTAAAGCAGTTCTTC.